These T cell receptor beta chains were read from a single sample in a study of T cells in Graves' hyperthyroidism and ophthalmopathy. TCRdb re-called the multiplex PCR reads with MiXCR, one entry per CDR3 protein. The sample records about 350,000 distinct CDR3 sequences, around 13% being singletons. The sample consisted of blood. The receptors here all came from a young woman with Graves' hyperthyroidism. The CDR3 runs from the conserved cysteine through the conserved F or W. D genes are given only for firm matches. Clone sizes are given selectively: once, few, many, or a class where the clone is expanded.

v_gene: TRBV6-1
d_gene: TRBD2
j_gene: TRBJ2-1
abundance: many
CDR3aa: CASNPGTSPYNEQFF
CDR3nt: TGTGCCAGCAACCCTGGGACTAGCCCCTACAATGAGCAGTTCTTC

v_gene: TRBV14
d_gene: .
j_gene: TRBJ2-7
abundance: .
CDR3aa: CASSQDLTYEQYF
CDR3nt: TGTGCCAGCAGCCAAGATTTAACTTACGAGCAGTACTTC

v_gene: TRBV20-1
d_gene: .
j_gene: TRBJ2-2
abundance: .
CDR3aa: CSARKTDTGELFF
CDR3nt: TGCAGTGCTAGAAAGACAGACACCGGGGAGCTGTTTTTT

v_gene: TRBV7-6
d_gene: .
j_gene: TRBJ1-4
abundance: few
CDR3aa: CASSERITNEKLFF
CDR3nt: TGTGCCAGCAGCGAGAGGATAACTAATGAAAAACTGTTTTTT

v_gene: TRBV10-1
d_gene: .
j_gene: TRBJ1-5
abundance: few
CDR3aa: CASSEPHVYSNQPQHF
CDR3nt: TGCGCCAGCAGTGAGCCTCATGTGTATAGCAATCAGCCCCAGCATTTT

v_gene: TRBV2
d_gene: .
j_gene: TRBJ2-2
abundance: many
CDR3aa: CASSETGNTGELFF
CDR3nt: TGTGCCAGCAGTGAGACAGGGAACACCGGGGAGCTGTTTTTT

v_gene: TRBV12-3/TRBV12-4
d_gene: .
j_gene: TRBJ1-6
abundance: many
CDR3aa: CASRVSGDRSPLHF
CDR3nt: TGTGCCAGCAGGGTCAGTGGGGATCGATCACCCCTCCACTTT

v_gene: TRBV9
d_gene: TRBD1
j_gene: TRBJ2-7
abundance: many
CDR3aa: CASGQGASYEQYF
CDR3nt: TGTGCCAGCGGACAGGGGGCGAGTTACGAGCAGTACTTC

v_gene: TRBV7-9
d_gene: .
j_gene: TRBJ2-7
abundance: few
CDR3aa: CASSSRGYYEQYF
CDR3nt: TGTGCCAGCAGCTCTAGGGGTTACTACGAGCAGTACTTC

v_gene: TRBV3-1
d_gene: .
j_gene: TRBJ2-7
abundance: many
CDR3aa: CASSPNAEHYEQYF
CDR3nt: TGTGCCAGCAGCCCTAATGCGGAACACTACGAGCAGTACTTC

v_gene: TRBV12-3/TRBV12-4
d_gene: .
j_gene: TRBJ1-4
abundance: many
CDR3aa: CASSFREKLFF
CDR3nt: TGTGCCAGCAGTTTCCGTGAAAAACTGTTTTTT

v_gene: TRBV6-1
d_gene: TRBD2
j_gene: TRBJ2-3
abundance: few
CDR3aa: CASSPGRLRTDTQYF
CDR3nt: TGTGCCAGCAGCCCCGGGAGGTTGCGCACAGATACGCAGTATTTT

v_gene: TRBV10-3
d_gene: .
j_gene: TRBJ1-5
abundance: few
CDR3aa: CAISEGRDQPQHF
CDR3nt: TGTGCCATCAGTGAGGGCCGGGATCAGCCCCAGCATTTT

v_gene: TRBV2
d_gene: .
j_gene: TRBJ2-6
abundance: many
CDR3aa: CATSSGANVLTF
CDR3nt: TGTGCCACCTCGTCTGGGGCCAACGTCCTGACTTTC

v_gene: TRBV15
d_gene: .
j_gene: TRBJ1-2
abundance: .
CDR3aa: CATSLGTADYGYTF
CDR3nt: TGTGCCACCAGCCTAGGGACGGCCGACTATGGCTACACCTTC

v_gene: TRBV2
d_gene: .
j_gene: TRBJ1-5
abundance: many
CDR3aa: CASSESEVLNQPQHF
CDR3nt: TGTGCCAGCAGCGAATCGGAGGTTCTCAATCAGCCCCAGCATTTT

v_gene: TRBV27
d_gene: .
j_gene: TRBJ1-5
abundance: many
CDR3aa: CASSFSGPNQPQHF
CDR3nt: TGTGCCAGCAGTTTTTCGGGGCCTAATCAGCCCCAGCATTTT

v_gene: TRBV5-1
d_gene: TRBD2
j_gene: TRBJ2-7
abundance: few
CDR3aa: CASSFGSGTSYEQYF
CDR3nt: TGCGCCAGCAGCTTCGGGAGCGGGACCTCCTACGAGCAGTACTTC

v_gene: TRBV29-1
d_gene: .
j_gene: TRBJ2-5
abundance: many
CDR3aa: CSVQGSSQETQYF
CDR3nt: TGCAGCGTTCAAGGTTCAAGCCAAGAGACCCAGTACTTC

v_gene: TRBV5-5
d_gene: TRBD1
j_gene: TRBJ2-4
abundance: many
CDR3aa: CASSWTGGDLKGAKNIQYF
CDR3nt: TGTGCCAGCAGCTGGACAGGGGGCGACCTGAAGGGTGCCAAAAACATTCAGTACTTC

v_gene: TRBV19
d_gene: .
j_gene: TRBJ1-5
abundance: few
CDR3aa: CASSWFVGEQPQHF
CDR3nt: TGTGCCAGTAGTTGGTTCGTAGGGGAGCAGCCCCAGCATTTT

v_gene: TRBV10-3
d_gene: .
j_gene: TRBJ2-7
abundance: .
CDR3aa: CAIGRILYYEQYF
CDR3nt: TGTGCCATAGGCCGGATTTTGTATTACGAGCAGTACTTC

v_gene: TRBV30
d_gene: TRBD1
j_gene: TRBJ2-1
abundance: many
CDR3aa: CAWSRGQAGNEQFF
CDR3nt: TGTGCCTGGAGTAGGGGACAGGCGGGCAATGAGCAGTTCTTC

v_gene: TRBV7-2
d_gene: TRBD1
j_gene: TRBJ2-5
abundance: many
CDR3aa: CASSLEIQGRVLVETQYF
CDR3nt: TGTGCCAGCAGCTTAGAAATACAGGGGCGCGTGTTGGTGGAGACCCAGTACTTC

v_gene: TRBV5-4
d_gene: .
j_gene: TRBJ1-1
abundance: .
CDR3aa: CASSLGAYTEAFF
CDR3nt: TGTGCCAGCTCCCTGGGGGCATACACTGAAGCTTTCTTT

v_gene: TRBV7-8
d_gene: TRBD2
j_gene: TRBJ2-1
abundance: .
CDR3aa: CASSFAGGSEQFF
CDR3nt: TGTGCCAGCAGCTTTGCGGGGGGGTCTGAGCAGTTCTTC

v_gene: TRBV29-1
d_gene: .
j_gene: TRBJ2-1
abundance: .
CDR3aa: CSVDQNKAISSYNEQFF
CDR3nt: TGCAGCGTTGACCAGAATAAGGCGATCAGCTCCTACAATGAGCAGTTCTTC

v_gene: TRBV27
d_gene: .
j_gene: TRBJ1-6
abundance: .
CDR3aa: CASGGGELGMSPLHF
CDR3nt: TGTGCCAGCGGGGGCGGGGAGCTCGGAATGTCACCCCTCCACTTT

v_gene: TRBV20-1
d_gene: .
j_gene: TRBJ2-3
abundance: .
CDR3aa: CRVDRRDSGDTQYF
CDR3nt: TGCAGGGTGGACAGGCGGGATTCTGGAGATACGCAGTATTTT

v_gene: TRBV4-1
d_gene: .
j_gene: TRBJ2-3
abundance: few
CDR3aa: CASSQGDSSTDTQYF
CDR3nt: TGCGCCAGCAGCCAAGGAGATTCGAGCACAGATACGCAGTATTTT

v_gene: TRBV2
d_gene: .
j_gene: TRBJ2-2
abundance: few
CDR3aa: CASRGSSNTGELFF
CDR3nt: TGTGCCAGCAGAGGTAGCAGCAACACCGGGGAGCTGTTTTTT

v_gene: TRBV20-1
d_gene: .
j_gene: TRBJ2-5
abundance: many
CDR3aa: CSARASSSAQETQYF
CDR3nt: TGCAGTGCTAGAGCTTCCTCTAGCGCCCAAGAGACCCAGTACTTC

v_gene: TRBV11-2
d_gene: TRBD1
j_gene: TRBJ2-2
abundance: .
CDR3aa: CASSLATGTAGELFF
CDR3nt: TGTGCCAGCAGCTTAGCCACCGGGACAGCCGGGGAGCTGTTTTTT

v_gene: TRBV6-5
d_gene: .
j_gene: TRBJ2-7
abundance: many
CDR3aa: CASSYVGGGYEQYF
CDR3nt: TGTGCCAGCAGTTACGTCGGGGGAGGCTACGAGCAGTACTTC